This TCR beta chain was recorded in a study of glioma-infiltrating T cells (dated by TCRdb to the mid-2010s). Regarding the complete study: Sequencing of TCR alpha- and beta-chain repertoires was performed on glioma tissue, on non-neoplastic brain tissue, and on matched peripheral blood mononuclear cells. The paired cohort was made up of three low-grade glioma patients, several primary glioblastoma patients and three non-glioma patients who contributed non-neoplastic brain tissue. Each tissue-infiltrating repertoire was compared with the same patient's peripheral blood repertoire to measure divergence between tissue and blood T-cell populations.

The germline V gene yields MNHNS for CDR1 and SASEGT for CDR2. V and J lose 3 bases and 6 bases, and a span of 11 bases separates them. The CDR3 holds 13 amino acids from the cysteine to the phenylalanine. CDR3 DNA is the only sequence kept; it has 39 bases, read in frame from the first base. This clonotype counts as large (0.1 to 1%). Its antigen has not been determined. Base qualities are not at hand, and no much larger clone is one base apart. The iRepertoire nested amplicon-rescue multiplex PCR (arm-PCR) platform was used to amplify TCR alpha and beta CDR3 regions from RNA. The input for one-step reverse transcription and amplification was about 100-400 ng of tissue mRNA or PBMC total RNA. Following bead purification, Illumina adapters were added through a secondary multiplex PCR, and the libraries were then gel-purified between 200 and 400 bp. The libraries contained internal 6-nucleotide barcodes that were used for demultiplexing. Libraries were sequenced on an Illumina MiSeq with 2x220 or 2x250 nucleotide paired-end reads. Under the source paper's analysis protocol: Paired reads were merged using FLASH 1.2.11 and were aligned to the GRCh37 human genome using BWA-MEM, after which TRA and TRB reads were extracted. For V and J assignment, an IMGT-derived reference of cassette sequences and CDR3 motifs that included pseudogenes was used. Reads were translated in three frames, and productive CDR3s were defined by a C…FGXG motif without stop codons. Unique combinations of V-J cassette pair and CDR3 amino acid sequence were defined as clonotypes. Filtering of reads was based on Hamming distance, with the threshold set by the sequence error rate of each sample in mapped regions. TCRdb's own reprocessing of the public reads used fastp at Q25 and MiXCR and kept productive beta chains. Every distinct CDR3 protein forms one entry, paired with its most common genes and DNA. In this record, the V and J calls reflect TCRdb's handling and not the investigators' own analysis. In all, the sample holds about 4,900 distinct CDR3 sequences, and 30% to 35% of those were seen once. The top ten clonotypes cover around 7.8% of the sample.

General study outcomes and caveats: Very few CDR3 sequences were shared between tissue and blood, attributed to high CDR3 diversity and limited sampling. In non-neoplastic patients, VJ-independent divergence between tissue and blood fell below expectation, whereas in all gliomas, and especially in low-grade gliomas, the divergence rose above expectation. Group comparisons rested on small numbers: three non-neoplastic, three low-grade glioma and under ten glioblastoma patients.

Sequenced input: glioma tissue, nonneoplastic brain tissue, or PBMCs (not recorded which). The clonotype originates from a human donor with low-grade glioma or glioblastoma, undergoing nonglioma brain surgery, or in good health (not recorded which). The V gene is TRBV6-1 and the J gene is TRBJ1-1; too little of a D gene remains to name it. Read as DNA, the sequence is TGTGCCAGCAGTGATGTGGTGCGTGCTGAAGCTTTCTTT. Its translation is CASSDVVRAEAFF.